A selection of T cell receptor beta chains follows, all from one sample in a study of T cells expressing NK-cell markers. TCRdb reanalyzed the 5' RACE reads, giving one entry per CDR3 protein sequence and no DNA. The record lists 500,000 to 600,000 distinct CDR3 sequences, of which the ten most abundant hold approximately 3.6%. The sample consisted of blood T cells: a sorted CD56 or NKG2C T cell subset, CD4+ or CD8+ T cells, or bulk PBMC T cells (not recorded which). The receptors here all came from a man younger than 35 in good health. Both conserved end residues are part of each CDR3.

v_call,j_call,cdr3_length,cdr3_aa
TRBV7-8,TRBJ2-7,14,CASSPTSLAGDQYF
TRBV5-1,TRBJ2-7,18,CASSWGLAGITSSYEQYF
TRBV24-1,TRBJ1-5,14,CATSGELSNQPQHF
TRBV2,TRBJ2-3,15,CASSPLAGGADTQYF
TRBV29-1,TRBJ2-7,15,CSVIRPSGRPYEQYF
TRBV6-5,TRBJ1-1,16,CASRSGQQLMNTEAFF
TRBV20-1,TRBJ2-7,16,CSARDLAGGTVYEQYF
TRBV5-1,TRBJ2-1,18,CASSLRGRVGDSYNEQFF
TRBV20-1,TRBJ2-7,15,CSVTTHGSTTYEQYF
TRBV12-3/TRBV12-4,TRBJ2-5,15,CASSLGGVLQETQYF
TRBV15,TRBJ1-5,14,CATSRGEGSATQHF
TRBV5-1,TRBJ2-4,16,CASSSTDLLAKNIQYF
TRBV6-4,TRBJ1-5,22,CASSIFPPPTTFNTYSNQPQHF
TRBV27,TRBJ2-3,13,CAIGQGPTDTQYF
TRBV5-5,TRBJ2-2,15,CASRPSDPVGRELFF
TRBV4-1,TRBJ2-3,14,CASSLLTGTDTQYF
TRBV5-1,TRBJ1-3,14,CASSPDGSGNTIYF
TRBV7-9,TRBJ2-7,16,CASYPTDGHRAYEQYF
TRBV5-1,TRBJ1-1,16,CASSSIGARQGEEAFF
TRBV7-7,TRBJ2-2,15,CASSTGRASTGELFF
TRBV20-1,TRBJ1-1,12,CSARNGQPKAFF
TRBV10-3,TRBJ2-7,14,CAISDSSRGYEQYF
TRBV18,TRBJ1-3,18,CASSPLMGQASSGNTIYF
TRBV20-1,TRBJ2-4,14,CSATFREGGNIQYF
TRBV12-3/TRBV12-4,TRBJ2-1,16,CASSRDLASSYNEQFF
TRBV25-1,TRBJ2-7,15,CASSEYISGTREQYF
TRBV4-1,TRBJ1-1,14,CASSHDRENTEAFF
TRBV5-1,TRBJ2-2,16,CASSFSLAANTGELFF
TRBV27,TRBJ2-1,15,CASSPLASSYNEQFF
TRBV7-9,TRBJ2-5,15,CASSLAEVRQETQYF
TRBV20-1,TRBJ2-5,12,CSADRGPETQYF
TRBV7-9,TRBJ1-4,12,CASSPQDEKLFF
TRBV5-6,TRBJ2-2,16,CASSLGGRSDTGELFF